Reported below is one T cell receptor beta chain. Its specificity is not known. CDR1 and CDR2 from the germline V gene are MDHEN and SYDVKM. This CDR3 comprises 19 residues. V dropped 3 bases and J dropped 2; count of bases not matched to a gene: 15. The data stem from a study of shared clonotypes between healthy human individuals. Study information: For every donor, three CD4 naive, three CD4 memory, two CD8 naive and one CD8 memory plates were used. Study-wide findings and caveats: Sequencing depth was expected to affect clonotype sharing among donors. Only blood was sampled, and tissue TCR repertoires likely differ from blood ones.

The DNA input per sorted-subset replicate PCR was roughly 180 ng, corresponding to roughly 30,000 T cell genomes. Sequencing used immunoSEQ multiplex PCR; TCRdb keeps in-frame clones, though not all of them. The table shows approximately 2,000,000 clones, with approximately 90% occurring only once. Sequenced material: naive CD4+ T cells from PBMCs. Subset indicated: CD45RA+ positively selected. The TCR was taken from a man between 18 and 35 years old in good health. Some clones in this sample may be carry-over from other donors' samples. The V gene is TRBV28, the J gene TRBJ2-7, with 11 bases fitting TRBD1. CDR3 coding DNA: TGTGCCAGCAGTTTGCCCTTTCGGACAGGGGGCCGCGGGGCCTACGAGCAGTACTTC. Amino acids: CASSLPFRTGGRGAYEQYF.